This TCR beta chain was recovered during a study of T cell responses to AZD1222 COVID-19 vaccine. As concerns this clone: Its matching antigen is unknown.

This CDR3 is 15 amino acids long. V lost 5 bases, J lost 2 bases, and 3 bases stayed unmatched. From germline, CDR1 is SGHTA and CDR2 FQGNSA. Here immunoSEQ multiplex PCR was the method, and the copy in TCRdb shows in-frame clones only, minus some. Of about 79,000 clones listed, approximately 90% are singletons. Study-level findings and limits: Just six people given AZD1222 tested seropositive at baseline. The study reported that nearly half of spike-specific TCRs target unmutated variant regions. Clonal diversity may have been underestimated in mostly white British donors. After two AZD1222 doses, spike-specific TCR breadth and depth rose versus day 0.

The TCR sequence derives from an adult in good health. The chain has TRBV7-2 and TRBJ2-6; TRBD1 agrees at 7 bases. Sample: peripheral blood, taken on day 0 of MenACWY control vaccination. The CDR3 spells CASSNQGAGANVLTF. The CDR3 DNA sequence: TGTGCCAGCAGCAATCAGGGGGCTGGGGCCAACGTCCTGACTTTC.